The 21 T cell receptor beta chains given below trace back to one sample, sequenced in a study of cytomegalovirus exposure and HLA in healthy donors. Generated by immunoSEQ multiplex PCR, the TCRdb table keeps only in-frame clones and is missing some. The sample holds 150,000 to 200,000 clones; approximately 86% are singletons and the top ten take 2% to 2.5%. The sequenced sample was PBMCs. The receptors originated from a man aged 25-40 years in good health and CMV-seropositive.

The chain is built from TRBV6-5 and TRBJ2-5, with 7 bases matching TRBD1. The ends lost 10 bases at V and 1 base at J; junction bases unmatched: 9. Germline values: CDR1 MNHEY, CDR2 SVGAGI. The CDR3 loop spans 14 amino acids. The CDR3 nucleotides are TGTGCCACCGCCGACAGGGTGATCCAAGAGACCCAGTACTTC. Amino acid sequence: CATADRVIQETQYF.

This chain uses TRBV11-3 with TRBJ2-7; 8 nucleotides align to TRBD2. The CDR3 is made up of 14 amino acids. With V trimmed by 0 bases and J by 2 bases, 0 bases remained unmatched. CDR1 SGHNT and CDR2 YENEEA come from the germline V gene. The CDR3 sequence is CASSLDGGAYEQYF. The CDR3 DNA reads as TGTGCCAGCAGCTTAGACGGGGGGGCCTACGAGCAGTACTTC. The full variable domain, completed using reference TRBV11-3 and TRBJ2-7, is EAGVVQSPRYKIIEKKQPVAFWCNPISGHNTLYWYLQNLGQGPELLIRYENEEAVDDSQLPKDRFSAERLKGVDSTLKIQPAELGDSAVYLCASSLDGGAYEQYFGPGTRLTVT.

This clone was detected once. The V call is TRBV10-3, the J call TRBJ1-2; possible D gene TRBD1, 6 bases. The CDR3 covers 14 residues. Germline CDR1 and CDR2: ENHRY and SYGVKD. Trimming stripped 6 bases from V and 3 bases from J, with 14 bases between. CDR3: CAISSRGEDYGYTF. The CDR3 nucleotides are TGTGCCATCAGCTCCAGGGGCGAGGACTATGGCTACACCTTC.

This clone was counted once. The rearrangement joins TRBV7-9 to TRBJ2-2; D remains ambiguous. Germline V lookup: CDR1 SEHNR, CDR2 FQNEAQ (reference sequence). Trimming left V 3 bases short and J 1 base short, with 9 bases between. The CDR3 has 15 amino acids. The CDR3: CASSFEFRNTGELFF. In DNA, the CDR3 is TGTGCCAGCAGCTTCGAGTTTAGGAACACCGGGGAGCTGTTTTTT.

CDR3 loop: CASSQDLEGGNIQYF. The DNA of the CDR3 is TGCGCCAGCAGCCAAGATCTTGAGGGGGGGAACATTCAGTACTTC. The J gene is TRBJ2-4, the V gene TRBV4-3; D is possibly TRBD2 (7 bases). Germline V lookup: CDR1 LGHNA, CDR2 YSLEER. V lost 0 bases, J lost 7 bases, and 13 bases lay in between. This CDR3 spans 15 amino acids.

The CDR3 region is CASSEYIDGGAASETQYF. CDR3 nucleotides: TGTGCCAGCAGTGAATATATAGACGGGGGGGCGGCCAGTGAGACCCAGTACTTC. This sequence joins TRBV25-1 and TRBJ2-5; 8 bases match TRBD2. V shed 0 bases, J shed 5 bases, and the junction held 14 bases outside the gene matches. This CDR3 contains 18 residues. CDR1 is MGHDK and CDR2 is SYGVNS in the germline V gene.

The chain is built from TRBV6-5 and TRBJ1-6, with a tentative D call TRBD1 (6 bases). CDR3 length equals 15 residues. V was shortened by 4 bases and J by 9 bases, with 16 bases between the two germline ends. Per the germline V gene, CDR1 is MNHEY and CDR2 is SVGAGI. The CDR3 reads CASSWTWDTASPLHF. CDR3 bases: TGTGCCAGCAGTTGGACGTGGGACACGGCTTCACCCCTCCACTTT.

The V and J genes are TRBV10-1 and TRBJ2-7; tentatively, D is TRBD1 (6 bases). Germline values: CDR1 WNHNN, CDR2 SYGVQD (reference sequence). V was clipped by 11 bases and J by 2 bases, with 16 bases between them. The CDR3 consists of 13 residues. The CDR3 sequence is CASPTDSPYEQYF. The CDR3 DNA is TGCGCCTCCCCCACGGACAGTCCCTACGAGCAGTACTTC.

The chain links TRBV30 to TRBJ1-5; D might be TRBD1 (6 bases). CDR3 length equals 15 residues. CDR1 GTSNPN and CDR2 SVGIG come from the germline V gene (reference sequence). V was clipped by 3 bases and J by 6 bases, with 18 bases between them. The CDR3 region has the DNA TGTGCCTGGAGGGACAGAACCCGTGTGGGTCAGCCCCAGCATTTT. This encodes CAWRDRTRVGQPQHF.

This clone has a handful of counts. The genes are TRBV11-2 and TRBJ2-7; a weak D match, TRBD1 (6 bases). The CDR3 consists of 14 residues. CDR1 and CDR2 (germline): SGHAT, FQNNGV. Trimming left V 3 bases short and J 0 bases short, with 9 bases between. The CDR3 here is CASSLDSSSYEQYF. Written as DNA, the CDR3 is TGTGCCAGCAGCTTGGACAGCAGCTCCTACGAGCAGTACTTC.

The gene calls are TRBV6-7 and TRBJ2-3; 12 bases line up with TRBD2. TRBV6-7 carries the ORF label, with uncertain function. With 3 bases clipped from V and 2 bases from J, the junction kept 15 bases outside the gene matches. This CDR3 spans 20 amino acids. DNA of the CDR3: TGTGCCAGCAGTTATGATCTAGCGGGGGGGATCTCGGGGGACACAGATACGCAGTATTTT. Encoded protein: CASSYDLAGGISGDTDTQYF.

The V gene is TRBV29-1, the J gene TRBJ1-5, with D unresolved. The V end was cut by 1 base, the J end by 2 bases, with 9 bases between. Per germline, CDR1 SQVTM and CDR2 ANQGSEA. The CDR3 consists of 14 residues. The CDR3 DNA is TGCAGCGTTGAAGGTGGAGCTGGCAATCAGCCCCAGCATTTT. It translates to CSVEGGAGNQPQHF.

The chain uses TRBV4-1 and TRBJ2-7, with no clear D. Per germline, CDR1 MGHRA and CDR2 YSYEKL. The CDR3 is 15 amino acids. Trimming stripped 1 base from V and 4 bases from J, with 14 bases between. The CDR3 loop reads CASSQAKSSRYEQYF. The CDR3 DNA reads TGCGCCAGCAGCCAAGCTAAGAGTTCGAGGTACGAGCAGTACTTC.

This clone was seen only a few times. The V and J genes are TRBV2 and TRBJ1-2; no definite D call. CDR1 SNHLY and CDR2 FYNNEI come from the germline V gene. Trimming stripped 4 bases from V and 4 bases from J, with 10 bases between. The CDR3 is made up of 13 amino acids. The DNA for the CDR3 is TGTGCCAGCAGTGTCAGCGGATCCTATGGCTACACCTTC. Amino acids: CASSVSGSYGYTF.

The chain joins TRBV9 to TRBJ2-5; D possibly corresponds to TRBD2 (5 bases). This CDR3 comprises 13 residues. V was shortened by 0 bases and J by 7 bases, with 10 bases between the two germline ends. Per germline, CDR1 SGDLS and CDR2 YYNGEE. CDR3 coding DNA: TGTGCCAGCAGCGTAGATCCACGGGGGACCCAGTACTTC. Protein product: CASSVDPRGTQYF. Combining the CDR3 with reference TRBV9 and TRBJ2-5 gives the whole variable domain DSGVTQTPKHLITATGQRVTLRCSPRSGDLSVYWYQQSLDQGLQFLIQYYNGEERAKGNILERFSAQQFPDLHSELNLSSLELGDSALYFCASSVDPRGTQYFGPGTRLLVL.

The chain joins TRBV6-6 to TRBJ1-1; no reliable D call. Between the trimmed V and J ends, which lost 0 bases and 3 bases, there was a span of 8 bases. Germline V gene sequence: CDR1 MNHNY, CDR2 SVGAGI (reference sequence). The CDR3 is 14 amino acids. The CDR3 nucleotides read TGTGCCAGCAGTTACTCGGGCAGATACACTGAAGCTTTCTTT. Translation: CASSYSGRYTEAFF.

The gene calls are TRBV4-1 and TRBJ2-7, with D maybe TRBD1 (6 bases). Trimming took off 1 base at V and 6 bases at J, with 16 bases between the two ends. Per the germline V gene, CDR1 is MGHRA and CDR2 is YSYEKL. The CDR3 has 15 amino acids. CDR3 nucleotides: TGCGCCAGCAGCCAAGGACAGGTGGCCCTGGTCGAGCAGTACTTC. Its translation: CASSQGQVALVEQYF.

The CDR3 spells CASSLTGAVFFYEQYF. CDR3 DNA: TGTGCCAGCAGCCTCACAGGGGCGGTCTTTTTCTACGAGCAGTACTTC. The chain is built from TRBV5-6 and TRBJ2-7, with 7 positions matching TRBD1. CDR3 length equals 16 residues. Trimming at V came to 4 bases and at J to 3 bases, leaving 13 bases not matched to a gene. Germline CDR1 and CDR2: SGHDT and YYEEEE.

The genes are TRBV5-6 and TRBJ1-1; 8 bases are shared with TRBD1. The germline gives CDR1 SGHDT, CDR2 YYEEEE. The trim removed 4 bases at V and 9 bases at J, leaving 5 bases unmatched. This CDR3 is 12 amino acids long. The CDR3 nucleotides read TGTGCCAGCAGCCTCGACAGGGGAAAAGCTTTCTTT. Its translation is CASSLDRGKAFF.

The chain has TRBV6-1 and TRBJ2-7; D not certain. Looked up from germline, CDR1 is MNHNS and CDR2 is SASEGT. The CDR3 is 15 amino acids. With 3 bases removed from V and 7 bases from J, the gap between germline ends came to 19 bases. DNA for the CDR3: TGTGCCAGCAGTGATAGCCGGCCATGGTACTTAGAGCAGTACTTC. Its protein is CASSDSRPWYLEQYF.

This clone was seen more than once but under ten times. This sequence joins TRBV2 and TRBJ2-7, with D hard to call. Trimming left V 2 bases short and J 0 bases short, with 11 bases between. CDR1 SNHLY and CDR2 FYNNEI come from the germline V gene. There are 15 residues in the CDR3. Here the CDR3 DNA reads TGTGCCAGCAGTGAACGGAGTCTGAGCTCCTACGAGCAGTACTTC. Amino acids: CASSERSLSSYEQYF. Variable domain in full (rest from reference TRBV2 and TRBJ2-7): EPEVTQTPSHQVTQMGQEVILRCVPISNHLYFYWYRQILGQKVEFLVSFYNNEISEKSEIFDDQFSVERPDGSNFTLKIRSTKLEDSAMYFCASSERSLSSYEQYFGPGTRLTVT.